These T cell receptor beta chains were read from a single sample in a study of T cell responses to AZD1222 COVID-19 vaccine. Data came from immunoSEQ multiplex PCR; TCRdb stores just in-frame clones and leaves some out. This table has 120,000 to 150,000 clones, about 87% appearing once. The sequences come from peripheral blood, collected on day 0 of AZD1222 vaccination. Every receptor here comes from an adult in good health. CDR3s include the opening cysteine and the closing phenylalanine or tryptophan. Size values are once, few and many counts, or a class for expanded clones, and some rows have none.

V gene	clone size	J gene	CDR3 protein
TRBV30	once	TRBJ1-6	CAWSPRNSPLHF
TRBV12-5	once	TRBJ1-1	CASGLPRQGPKAFF
TRBV19	once	TRBJ2-7	CATTPGTGVSGGPEQYF
TRBV19	.	TRBJ2-7	CASSAGLSYEQYF
TRBV7-2	.	TRBJ2-5	CASSLFLKTQYF
TRBV6-6	.	TRBJ2-5	CASTGSLGGTQYF
TRBV9	.	TRBJ2-3	CASSEGTSGGHTDTQYF
TRBV4-2	.	TRBJ2-3	CASSQEGITDTQYF
TRBV30	.	TRBJ1-1	CAWSFRDWFTEAFF
TRBV19	.	TRBJ1-5	CASKGQGAAGGNQPQHF
TRBV28	.	TRBJ2-7	CASKQIGAYEQYF
TRBV5-8	.	TRBJ2-7	CASRSLAVEQYF
TRBV30	.	TRBJ1-2	CAWSVKGGRTGGNTF
TRBV19	few	TRBJ2-1	CASSGASGRVGEQFF
TRBV5-4	once	TRBJ1-1	CASSLEQGSNTEAFF
TRBV19	.	TRBJ1-5	CASDHRHSRNQPQHF
TRBV7-2	.	TRBJ2-5	CASSSGLAGETQYF
TRBV28	.	TRBJ1-2	CASSFWRQGPGYTF
TRBV7-9	once	TRBJ1-1	CASSATGVPWGTEAFF
TRBV7-2	.	TRBJ1-3	CASSLGGFWEKAGNTIYF
TRBV5-1	.	TRBJ1-2	CASSLGGSNGYTF
TRBV28	.	TRBJ1-3	CASTLGVGNTIYF
TRBV28	.	TRBJ2-3	CASSFSPSGRAGDTQYF
TRBV4-2	.	TRBJ2-7	CASRGDYEQYF
TRBV24-1	.	TRBJ2-1	CATSDPTSGRNEQFF
TRBV4-3	few	TRBJ2-7	CASSQVGTSHYEQYF
TRBV6-5	.	TRBJ1-1	CASGKVDREAFF
TRBV11-3	once	TRBJ1-1	CASSFQGKNTEAFF
TRBV15	.	TRBJ1-5	CATSREQGWEQPQHF
TRBV5-4	once	TRBJ1-2	CASSFRGRNYGYTF
TRBV7-8	once	TRBJ1-5	CASSEPGSYQPQHF
TRBV19	.	TRBJ2-7	CASKLQRGSSYEQYF
TRBV13	.	TRBJ2-7	CASSFRGRIDEQYF
TRBV3-1/TRBV3-2	.	TRBJ2-7	CASSQQLGTGAYEQYF
TRBV7-3	.	TRBJ2-1	CASSWRSRDDNEQFF
TRBV27	.	TRBJ1-6	CATRETGGFSSYNSPLHF
TRBV5-5	once	TRBJ2-6	CASSLIGTALPGANVLTF
TRBV5-4	.	TRBJ2-1	CASTLHGGASVNEQFF
TRBV7-2	.	TRBJ2-7	CASSSWDRAYEQYF
TRBV6-4	.	TRBJ1-5	CASSDESQGNSNQPQHF
TRBV2	.	TRBJ2-1	CASYYNEQFF
TRBV28	.	TRBJ2-1	CASRSGLGSNEQFF
TRBV30	.	TRBJ2-5	CAWSVQVLQETQYF
TRBV21-1	.	TRBJ1-2	CASSKGEAGNYGYTF